A single TCR beta chain is shown here with its context. Its antigen is not known. This entry belongs to a study of blood T cells in healthy people across ages. Regarding the study as a whole: Naive T cell percentage and TCR beta diversity correlated strongly.

Alongside a J-beta primer mix, a sample-barcoded 5' primer served in a second PCR lasting roughly 7 to 11 cycles. TCRdb ran MiXCR on the 5' RACE reads and lists one entry per CDR3 protein. The profile shows 710,000 or so distinct CDR3 sequences, 22% of them singletons. The germline V gene has CDR1 SGHVS and CDR2 FNYEAQ. With V trimmed by 5 bases and J by 7 bases, 8 bases remained unmatched. This CDR3 is 14 amino acids long. This chain connects TRBV7-6 to TRBJ1-2; 9 bases are a match to TRBD1. Input material: blood. The receptor was derived from a man in his 70s in good health. The CDR3 DNA reads TGTGCCAGCAGCCCTTGGACAGGGGTGGTTGGCTACACCTTC. As protein: CASSPWTGVVGYTF.